These 26 T cell receptor beta chains share one sample of origin, sequenced in a study of blood T cell repertoires in COVID-19. The data were produced by immunoSEQ multiplex PCR, yet TCRdb's version contains in-frame clones alone and is incomplete. The table has under 300,000 clones, 88% seen once. Sequencing was carried out using peripheral blood. The receptors were sampled from a woman aged 40 to 50 who had recovered from COVID-19.

This clone occurred once. This chain joins TRBV3-1 (or the pseudogene TRBV3-2) and TRBJ2-5; D not resolved. The V and J ends lost 0 bases and 2 bases respectively, with 7 bases between them. The CDR3 consists of 14 residues. Germline V gene data show CDR1 as LGHDT and CDR2 as YNNKEL (reference sequence). DNA of the CDR3: TGTGCCAGCAGCCAAGATCCGGGTCAAGAGACCCAGTACTTC. It specifies CASSQDPGQETQYF.

The chain carries TRBV2 and TRBJ2-7; 10 bases are shared with TRBD2. With V trimmed by 8 bases and J by 5 bases, 18 bases remained unmatched. The germline CDR1 and CDR2 sequences are SNHLY and FYNNEI. The CDR3 contains 17 residues. CDR3 residues: CASGRLAGSLRPHEQYF. DNA of the CDR3: TGTGCCAGCGGAAGACTAGCGGGTTCTCTCAGGCCCCACGAGCAGTACTTC.

V and J are TRBV19 and TRBJ1-2, with a weak D call TRBD1 (6 bases). Trimming took 6 bases from V and 0 from J, leaving 14 bases between them. The CDR3 is 15 residues long. Germline V gene lookup returns CDR1 LNHDA and CDR2 SQIVND (reference sequence). The CDR3 sequence: CASSQQTGANYGYTF. In nucleotides, the CDR3 is TGTGCCAGTAGCCAACAGACAGGAGCTAACTATGGCTACACCTTC.

The chain is built from TRBV5-4 and TRBJ2-5; D is perhaps TRBD2 (6 bases). The CDR3 has 14 amino acids. The V end was cut by 0 bases, the J end by 3 bases, with 9 bases between. Germline CDR1 SGHNT, CDR2 YYREEE (reference sequence). DNA for the CDR3: TGTGCCAGCAGCTTGGGGGGGGAAGAAGAGACCCAGTACTTC. This codes for CASSLGGEEETQYF.

The chain links TRBV6-5 to TRBJ1-1; a weak D match, TRBD1 (5 bases). The germline V and J ends were trimmed by 4 bases and 5 bases, with 11 bases remaining between them. Germline CDR1 is MNHEY and CDR2 is SVGAGI. The CDR3 sequence is 13 residues long. CDR3 coding DNA: TGTGCCAGCAGTTGGGCAGGGAGGACTGAAGCTTTCTTT. Its protein product is CASSWAGRTEAFF.

The V call is TRBV29-1, the J call TRBJ1-3; 8 nucleotides align to TRBD1. There are 13 residues in the CDR3. Losses at the gene ends were 6 bases for V and 2 bases for J; bases not matched to a gene: 3. Per germline, CDR1 SQVTM and CDR2 ANQGSEA. The CDR3 nucleotides read TGCAGCGTCCAGGACAGGGCTGGAAACACCATATATTTT. This gives the protein CSVQDRAGNTIYF.

This clone was seen a handful of times. The chain has TRBV5-6 and TRBJ1-5, with D possibly matching TRBD1 (6 bases). Trimming took off 0 bases at V and 2 bases at J, with 15 bases between the two ends. This CDR3 region has 17 residues. Germline V lookup: CDR1 SGHDT, CDR2 YYEEEE. Here the CDR3 DNA reads TGTGCCAGCAGCTTGGGAGCGGGGGCAAGCGGCAATCAGCCCCAGCATTTT. It specifies CASSLGAGASGNQPQHF.

This chain connects TRBV3-1 (or the pseudogene TRBV3-2) to TRBJ1-3; 8 nucleotides align to TRBD1. Germline CDR1 is LGHDT and CDR2 is YNNKEL (reference sequence). The CDR3 runs to 16 residues. The J segment lost 0 bases and the V segment lost 2 bases, leaving 3 bases of the junction unmatched. CDR3 DNA: TGTGCCAGCAGCCAAAGACAGGGGCGCTCTGGAAACACCATATATTTT. Translated, it gives CASSQRQGRSGNTIYF.

V gene TRBV7-8 combines with J gene TRBJ2-7, with 7 bases identical to TRBD2. V lost 6 bases to trimming and J lost 9 bases; unmatched junction nucleotides: 17. The CDR3 consists of 15 residues. CDR1 is SGHVS and CDR2 is FQNEAQ in the germline V gene. The CDR3 loop is CASSTLRGGPDGQYF. As DNA, the CDR3 is TGTGCCAGCAGTACCCTGCGCGGGGGACCTGACGGGCAGTACTTC.

This sequence joins TRBV11-3 and TRBJ2-1, with 8 positions matching TRBD2. J was trimmed by 13 bases and V by 5 bases; bases with no gene match: 10. The CDR3 extends over 13 amino acids. The V gene's germline CDR1 is SGHNT and CDR2 YENEEA. The CDR3: CASSRPGLAGQFF. CDR3 sequence (DNA): TGTGCCAGCAGCCGACCCGGACTAGCTGGACAGTTCTTC.

J is TRBJ1-2 and V is TRBV6-5; D possibly corresponds to TRBD1 (5 bases). CDR3 length: 13 amino acids. CDR1 and CDR2 (germline): MNHEY, SVGAGI. The V end lost 5 bases, the J end lost 3 bases, and 10 bases lay between the germline ends. The DNA for the CDR3 is TGTGCCAGCAGTCCCGACAGCCACTATGGCTACACCTTC. Protein: CASSPDSHYGYTF.

The chain employs TRBV7-6 and TRBJ2-1; a weak D match, TRBD2 (6 bases). From germline, CDR1 is SGHVS and CDR2 FNYEAQ. The CDR3 covers 11 residues. Trimming removed 3 bases from V and 9 bases from J, with 6 bases in between. DNA of the CDR3: TGTGCCAGCAGCTTGGGGGGTGAGCAGTTCTTC. This sequence encodes CASSLGGEQFF. The full variable domain, rest sourced from reference TRBV7-6 and TRBJ2-1, is GAGVSQSPRYKVTKRGQDVALRCDPISGHVSLYWYRQALGQGPEFLTYFNYEAQQDKSGLPNDRFSAERPEGSISTLTIQRTEQRDSAMYRCASSLGGEQFFGPGTRLTVL.

This sequence joins TRBV28 and TRBJ1-1, with 10 bases that match TRBD1. Germline V gene sequence: CDR1 MDHEN, CDR2 SYDVKM. V lost 5 bases, J lost 6 bases, and 6 bases stayed unmatched. The CDR3 length is 14 residues. CDR3 bases: TGTGCCAGCAGTCCCTGGGACAGGGGCGCTGAAGCTTTCTTT. It encodes CASSPWDRGAEAFF.

The J gene is TRBJ1-1, the V gene TRBV4-3; 10 positions agree with TRBD1. This CDR3 is 17 amino acids long. V was pared by 4 bases and J by 7 bases, with 15 bases of the junction left unmatched. Germline V gene data show CDR1 as LGHNA and CDR2 as YSLEER. CDR3 nucleotide sequence: TGCGCCAGCAGCCCCCGCCCACCGGGACAGGGGTGGGGTGAAGCTTTCTTT. As protein: CASSPRPPGQGWGEAFF.

This clone showed up just once. V and J are TRBV30 and TRBJ1-2; maybe TRBD1 (5 bases). The germline V and J ends were trimmed by 8 bases and 4 bases, with 23 bases remaining between them. CDR3 length equals 15 residues. In germline, CDR1 is GTSNPN, CDR2 SVGIG (reference sequence). The CDR3 region has the DNA TGTGCCGCTAGGGGCCGTGTCGGGGGGGGCTATGGCTACACCTTC. Residues: CAARGRVGGGYGYTF.

The chain uses TRBV5-6 and TRBJ2-5; possible D gene TRBD2, 6 bases. CDR3 length equals 15 residues. Germline lookup yields CDR1 SGHDT and CDR2 YYEEEE. V gave up 6 bases and J gave up 1 base, with 16 bases separating them. The CDR3 nucleotides read TGTGCCAGCACTATGTGGTGGGACTCCCAAGAGACCCAGTACTTC. Translating it yields CASTMWWDSQETQYF.

This chain uses TRBV9 with TRBJ2-1, with 8 bases matching TRBD2. The CDR3 consists of 18 residues. After removal of 0 bases from V and 7 bases from J, the junction contained 15 bases not matched to a gene. From germline, CDR1 is SGDLS and CDR2 YYNGEE. The CDR3 region is CASSVGPAGERPGNEQFF. In DNA, the CDR3 is TGTGCCAGCAGCGTAGGACCAGCGGGAGAGCGGCCGGGGAATGAGCAGTTCTTC. Full variable domain (outside the CDR3, taken from reference TRBV9 and TRBJ2-1): DSGVTQTPKHLITATGQRVTLRCSPRSGDLSVYWYQQSLDQGLQFLIQYYNGEERAKGNILERFSAQQFPDLHSELNLSSLELGDSALYFCASSVGPAGERPGNEQFFGPGTRLTVL.

This clone was observed a few times. The gene calls are TRBV24-1 and TRBJ2-1; 8 bases map to TRBD2. The germline V gene encodes CDR1 KGHDR and CDR2 SFDVKD. J gave up 8 bases and V 10 bases, and 9 bases lay outside the gene matches. The CDR3 contains 13 residues. The CDR3 DNA is TGTGCCACAAAAGCGGGAGCTTCCCATGAGCAGTTCTTC. The encoded protein is CATKAGASHEQFF.

V usage is TRBV5-5 and J usage is TRBJ2-2; D gene ambiguous. Between the trimmed V and J ends, which lost 6 bases and 1 base, there was a span of 7 bases. This CDR3 contains 13 residues. Germline assignment: CDR1 SGHKS and CDR2 YYEKEE (reference sequence). The CDR3 sequence: CASTPQNTGELFF. CDR3 nucleotides: TGTGCCAGCACCCCACAGAACACCGGGGAGCTGTTTTTT.

This chain connects TRBV10-3 to TRBJ2-1, with 7 bases matching TRBD2. Germline CDR1 is ENHRY and CDR2 is SYGVKD. The V and J ends lost 0 bases and 9 bases, in that order; junction bases with no gene match: 5. CDR3 length: 14 residues. The CDR3 coding sequence is TGTGCCATCAGTGAGTCGTCGGGGGGTTTTGAGCAGTTCTTC. This codes for CAISESSGGFEQFF.

This clone was observed a few times. V is TRBV7-9 and J is TRBJ1-1; weak D call: TRBD1 (5 bases). The germline V and J ends were trimmed by 5 bases and 1 base, with 14 bases remaining between them. The germline V gene has CDR1 SEHNR and CDR2 FQNEAQ (reference sequence). The CDR3 has 15 residues. CDR3 residues: CASSLKKDRNTEAFF. DNA for the CDR3: TGTGCCAGCAGCCTAAAAAAAGACAGGAACACTGAAGCTTTCTTT.

The CDR3: CASSKTGTSGYQYEQYF. The DNA for the CDR3 is TGTGCCAGCAGCAAAACGGGGACTAGCGGATACCAATACGAGCAGTACTTC. The chain joins TRBV21-1 to TRBJ2-7; TRBD2 is the table's D call, not checked against the DNA. TRBV21-1 is given as a pseudogene. The CDR3 has 17 residues.

This clone was seen once. The V and J genes are TRBV7-9 and TRBJ1-1, with D perhaps matching TRBD1 (5 bases). The V and J ends lost 3 bases and 1 base respectively, with 6 bases between them. In germline, CDR1 is SEHNR, CDR2 FQNEAQ (reference sequence). The CDR3 covers 13 residues. The chain's CDR3 is CASSFQGNTEAFF. The CDR3 DNA follows: TGTGCCAGCAGCTTTCAGGGGAACACTGAAGCTTTCTTT.

The CDR3 nucleotides are TGTGCCAGCAGCCATAGTGGGGGGACGCAGTATTTT. Its translation: CASSHSGGTQYF. The gene calls are TRBV7-3 and TRBJ2-3; tentative D call: TRBD2 (6 bases). The CDR3 runs to 12 residues. Germline CDR1 and CDR2: SGHTA and FQGTGA. V lost 5 bases and J 9 bases, leaving 12 bases between the germline ends.

The chain links TRBV3-1 (or the pseudogene TRBV3-2) to TRBJ2-7, with 7 bases lining up with TRBD2. With V trimmed by 3 bases and J by 2 bases, 10 bases remained unmatched. This CDR3 has 16 amino acids. CDR1 is LGHDT and CDR2 is YNNKEL in the germline V gene (reference sequence). The CDR3, as DNA: TGTGCCAGCAGCCATCGGCCGGGACTACCCCCCTACGAGCAGTACTTC. Translating gives CASSHRPGLPPYEQYF.

This clone was recorded only once. The CDR3 DNA reads as TGTGCCAGCAGCCAACCTGACTGGGGACAGGGACCTGGCTACACCTTC. It is translated as CASSQPDWGQGPGYTF. The genes are TRBV3-1 (or the pseudogene TRBV3-2) and TRBJ1-2, with TRBD1 identical over 9 bases. Germline CDR1 LGHDT, CDR2 YNNKEL (reference sequence). The CDR3 is 16 residues long. V shed 2 bases, J shed 7 bases, and the junction held 11 bases outside the gene matches.